These 32 T cell receptor beta chains were sequenced from one sample in a study of T cells expressing NK-cell markers. TCRdb reprocessed the 5' RACE reads; each CDR3 protein has one entry and no DNA is given. Its clone listing holds about 140,000 distinct CDR3 sequences. Sequences were obtained from blood T cells: a sorted CD56 or NKG2C T cell subset, CD4+ or CD8+ T cells, or bulk PBMC T cells (not recorded which). The source is a man between 18 and 29 years old in good health.

This chain joins TRBV24-1 and TRBJ2-2; TCRdb outputs TRBD1, but without DNA this stays unchecked. Germline V lookup: CDR1 KGHDR, CDR2 SFDVKD. CDR3 length: 13 residues. CDR3 sequence reads: CATRQGTTGELFF.

This chain links TRBV6-1 with TRBJ2-1; TCRdb names TRBD2, which stays unverified in the absence of DNA. Looked up from germline, CDR1 is MNHNS and CDR2 is SASEGT. The CDR3 has 15 residues. Here the CDR3 reads CASTQLAGVYNEQFF.

The genes are TRBV15 and TRBJ2-1. In germline, CDR1 is LNHNV, CDR2 YYDKDF (reference sequence). This CDR3 has 16 residues. CDR3 in amino acids: CATSRDDGDSYNEQFF.

This sequence joins TRBV5-1 and TRBJ2-5; the D call of TRBD2 rests on TCRdb alone, since no DNA is present to check it. This CDR3 has 16 residues. The germline V gene encodes CDR1 SGHRS and CDR2 YFSETQ. The CDR3 loop is CASSLGPLAIQETQYF.

J is TRBJ2-1 and V is TRBV4-3; TCRdb outputs TRBD1, but without DNA this stays unchecked. The V gene's germline CDR1 is LGHNA and CDR2 YSLEER. CDR3 length: 17 amino acids. The CDR3 protein is CASSQDTGDNPYNEQFF.

This clonotype is identified as medium-sized (0.01 to 0.1%) from frequency. The CDR3 loop reads CASSKLAGGTDTQYF. The chain combines TRBV12-3 or TRBV12-4 with TRBJ2-3; TCRdb designates TRBD2, a call that cannot be tested without DNA. The CDR3 has 15 residues.

This chain uses TRBV4-2 with TRBJ2-7; the D call from TCRdb, TRBD2, cannot be confirmed without DNA. This CDR3 contains 16 residues. Germline-derived CDR1 and CDR2 are LGHNA and YNFKEQ. CDR3 region: CASSQAATSETYEQYF.

This CDR3 reads CASSSGQPEAFF. V usage is TRBV7-9 and J usage is TRBJ1-1; absent DNA, TCRdb's TRBD1 call cannot be checked. The CDR3 loop spans 12 amino acids. The germline V gene has CDR1 SEHNR and CDR2 FQNEAQ (reference sequence).

The chain couples TRBV20-1 to TRBJ2-4. CDR3 length equals 15 residues. In germline, CDR1 is DFQATT, CDR2 SNEGSKA (reference sequence). CDR3 protein: CSARDGSIAKNIQYF.

The genes are TRBV5-1 and TRBJ2-7; the D call of TRBD1 rests on TCRdb alone, since no DNA is present to check it. This CDR3 is 17 amino acids long. The germline V gene encodes CDR1 SGHRS and CDR2 YFSETQ. The CDR3 reads CASSLGGRGLTSYEQYF.

This chain joins TRBV29-1 and TRBJ2-5; the D call from TCRdb, TRBD2, cannot be confirmed without DNA. The CDR3 spans 14 residues. Germline CDR1 is SQVTM and CDR2 is ANQGSEA. CDR3 sequence: CSVVWREGLETQYF.

This sequence joins TRBV12-3 or TRBV12-4 and TRBJ1-3. This CDR3 has 15 residues. The CDR3 region is CASTPDLYSGNTIYF.

The chain couples TRBV7-8 to TRBJ2-3; TCRdb reports TRBD2, a call that lacks DNA to check it against. Germline-derived CDR1 and CDR2 are SGHVS and FQNEAQ. CDR3 length equals 17 residues. CDR3 sequence: CASSPPFSGTRTDTQYF.

This chain joins TRBV6-5 and TRBJ2-3; the D gene TCRdb calls, TRBD1, cannot be checked with no DNA. The CDR3 contains 15 residues. Germline values: CDR1 MNHEY, CDR2 SVGAGI. CDR3: CASSFRDRDSDTQYF.

The rearrangement links TRBV5-1 to TRBJ2-7; with no DNA, the TCRdb D assignment of TRBD1 cannot be verified. Germline values: CDR1 SGHRS, CDR2 YFSETQ. This CDR3 contains 11 residues. CDR3 residues: CASQGGVEQYF.

The chain combines TRBV5-1 with TRBJ2-3; TCRdb's D call of TRBD2 is untestable without DNA. This CDR3 spans 16 amino acids. Germline V gives CDR1 SGHRS, CDR2 YFSETQ. The CDR3 spells CASSPATSGSTDTQYF.

The chain combines TRBV20-1 with TRBJ2-1; without DNA, the TCRdb call of TRBD1 cannot be checked. This CDR3 comprises 15 residues. Germline V gene sequence: CDR1 DFQATT, CDR2 SNEGSKA (reference sequence). CDR3 sequence reads: CSARPRDQPYNEQFF.

This chain joins TRBV7-9 and TRBJ1-2; absent DNA, TCRdb's TRBD1 call cannot be checked. The CDR3 runs to 14 residues. Germline assignment: CDR1 SEHNR and CDR2 FQNEAQ (reference sequence). The CDR3 protein is CASRPTGLLDGYTF.

This chain uses TRBV11-2 with TRBJ1-6; TCRdb names TRBD1, which stays unverified in the absence of DNA. This CDR3 has 15 amino acids. The germline V gene has CDR1 SGHAT and CDR2 FQNNGV. The CDR3 sequence: CASSRDRGLDSPLHF.

The chain carries TRBV6-2 or TRBV6-3 and TRBJ2-1; TCRdb proposes TRBD1, but this gene call is untestable without DNA. In germline, CDR1 is MNHEY, CDR2 SVGEGT. This CDR3 contains 13 residues. The CDR3 sequence: CASSPGHLNEQFF.

The V gene is TRBV6-2 or TRBV6-3, the J gene TRBJ2-3; lacking DNA, the TRBD2 call made by TCRdb goes unchecked. Germline CDR1 reads MNHEY; CDR2 reads SVGEGT. The CDR3 has 15 residues. The CDR3 reads CASSASVTSTDTQYF.

The rearrangement links TRBV11-2 to TRBJ2-7; TCRdb proposes TRBD2, but this gene call is untestable without DNA. From germline, CDR1 is SGHAT and CDR2 FQNNGV. The CDR3 runs to 15 residues. This CDR3 reads CASSLGRETLYEQYF.

V usage is TRBV29-1 and J usage is TRBJ2-1; TCRdb picks TRBD2, but there is no DNA to check that call. CDR1 SQVTM and CDR2 ANQGSEA come from the germline V gene. The CDR3 covers 15 residues. The CDR3: CSVELAGVFRDEQFF.

The V gene is TRBV29-1, the J gene TRBJ2-3; TCRdb designates TRBD1, a call that cannot be tested without DNA. The CDR3 covers 15 residues. The germline V gene has CDR1 SQVTM and CDR2 ANQGSEA. CDR3 residues: CSVGGTEVSTDTQYF.

The rearrangement links TRBV12-3 or TRBV12-4 to TRBJ2-1; TCRdb's assignment of TRBD2 cannot be checked, as there is no DNA. The CDR3 consists of 18 residues. The CDR3 sequence is CASRMGLADPRVRNEQFF.

The genes are TRBV7-2 and TRBJ1-1; there is no DNA to check the TCRdb D call of TRBD1. There are 15 residues in the CDR3. CDR1 and CDR2 (germline): SGHTA, FQGNSA. The CDR3 spells CASSPLTVRDTEAFF.

The chain couples TRBV4-2 to TRBJ2-1; TCRdb's D call of TRBD1 is untestable without DNA. This CDR3 is 13 amino acids long. Germline V gene lookup returns CDR1 LGHNA and CDR2 YNFKEQ. CDR3 sequence reads: CASSPTGGNEQFF.

This chain uses TRBV6-5 with TRBJ2-2; the TCRdb call, TRBD2, lacks DNA for checking. The CDR3 sequence is 16 residues long. The V gene's germline CDR1 is MNHEY and CDR2 SVGAGI. The CDR3 protein is CASSWGLAGGGGELFF.

The chain joins TRBV12-3 or TRBV12-4 to TRBJ2-4; TCRdb's D gene call, TRBD2, goes unchecked for lack of DNA. The CDR3 contains 16 residues. CDR3 protein: CASSLVAGPIWGIQYF.

The chain has TRBV12-3 or TRBV12-4 and TRBJ2-1; absent DNA, TCRdb's TRBD2 call cannot be checked. CDR3 length: 16 amino acids. CDR3 protein: CASSLKSGRAVNEQFF.

The CDR3 is CSADRTETYEQYF. V and J are TRBV20-1 and TRBJ2-7. The length of the CDR3 is 13 residues. Germline V gene sequence: CDR1 DFQATT, CDR2 SNEGSKA (reference sequence).

The chain couples TRBV12-3 or TRBV12-4 to TRBJ2-1; the D call of TRBD2 rests on TCRdb alone, since no DNA is present to check it. This CDR3 has 18 amino acids. The CDR3 loop reads CASSLAPGFGGSGDEQFF.